The following is a T cell receptor beta chain sequence with its context. Its antigen remains unidentified. The CDR3 loop spans 16 amino acids. Trimming left V 3 bases short and J 5 bases short, with 17 bases between. CDR1 LNHDA and CDR2 SQIVND come from the germline V gene (reference sequence). The source of the sample is a study of T cell responses to AZD1222 COVID-19 vaccine. Libraries were prepared by immunoSEQ multiplex PCR; TCRdb keeps only in-frame clonotypes and omits some of them. The repertoire holds approximately 140,000 clones, with more than 85% as singletons. Study conclusions and caveats: Clonal diversity may have been underestimated, and the donors were mostly white British, with more females than males. The peak T cell response came first, and repertoires were sampled only after it. At study baseline, merely a handful of AZD1222 recipients were seropositive.

The clonotype originates from an adult who received the AZD1222 COVID-19 vaccine. The chain links TRBV19 to TRBJ1-3; TRBD1 is a possible D gene (6 bases). The sequenced sample was peripheral blood, obtained 28 days after the second AZD1222 dose. The CDR3: CASSMGPGEGRNTIYF. CDR3 bases: TGTGCCAGTAGTATGGGGCCAGGGGAGGGAAGAAACACCATATATTTT.